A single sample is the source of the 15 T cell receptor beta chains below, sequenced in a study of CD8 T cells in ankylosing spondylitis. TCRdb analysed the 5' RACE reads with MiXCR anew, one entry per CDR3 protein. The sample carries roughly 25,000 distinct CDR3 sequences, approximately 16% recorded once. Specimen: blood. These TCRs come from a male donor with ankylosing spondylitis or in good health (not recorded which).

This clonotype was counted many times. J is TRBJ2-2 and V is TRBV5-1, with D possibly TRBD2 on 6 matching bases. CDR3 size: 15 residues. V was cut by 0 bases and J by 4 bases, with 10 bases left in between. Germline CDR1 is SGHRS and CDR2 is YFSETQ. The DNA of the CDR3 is TGCGCCAGCAGCTTGGAGGGACTTTCCACCGGGGAGCTGTTTTTT. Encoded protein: CASSLEGLSTGELFF.

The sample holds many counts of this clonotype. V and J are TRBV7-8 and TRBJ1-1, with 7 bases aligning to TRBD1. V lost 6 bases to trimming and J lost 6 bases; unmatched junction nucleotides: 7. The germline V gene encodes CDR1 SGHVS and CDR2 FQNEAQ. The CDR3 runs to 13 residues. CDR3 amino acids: CASSSGGRAEAFF. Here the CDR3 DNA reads TGTGCCAGCAGTTCAGGGGGGCGGGCTGAAGCTTTCTTT.

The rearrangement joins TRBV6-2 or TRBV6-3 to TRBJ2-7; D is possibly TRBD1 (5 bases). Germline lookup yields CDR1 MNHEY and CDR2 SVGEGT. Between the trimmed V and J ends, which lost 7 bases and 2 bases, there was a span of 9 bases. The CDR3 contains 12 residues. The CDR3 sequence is CASKTGPYEQYF. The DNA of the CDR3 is TGTGCCAGCAAAACAGGACCCTACGAGCAGTACTTC.

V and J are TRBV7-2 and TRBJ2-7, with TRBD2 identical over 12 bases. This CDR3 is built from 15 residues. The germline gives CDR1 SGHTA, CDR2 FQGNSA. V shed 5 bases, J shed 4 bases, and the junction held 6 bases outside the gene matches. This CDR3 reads CASSPGLAGMYEQYF. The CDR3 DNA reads TGTGCCAGCAGCCCCGGACTAGCGGGAATGTACGAGCAGTACTTC.

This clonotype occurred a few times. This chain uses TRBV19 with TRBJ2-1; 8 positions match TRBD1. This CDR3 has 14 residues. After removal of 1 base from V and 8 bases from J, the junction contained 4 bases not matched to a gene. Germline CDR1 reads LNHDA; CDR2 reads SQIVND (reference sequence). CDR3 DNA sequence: TGTGCCAGTAGTATAGGACAGGGGATGGATGAGCAGTTCTTC. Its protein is CASSIGQGMDEQFF.

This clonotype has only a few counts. The CDR3 protein is CASSPGTGKGEKLFF. As DNA, the CDR3 is TGTGCCAGCAGTCCCGGGACAGGGAAGGGTGAAAAACTGTTTTTT. The rearrangement uses TRBV12-3 or TRBV12-4 and TRBJ1-4; 9 nucleotides align to TRBD1. This CDR3 comprises 15 residues. Losses at the gene ends were 5 bases for V and 7 bases for J; bases not matched to a gene: 8.

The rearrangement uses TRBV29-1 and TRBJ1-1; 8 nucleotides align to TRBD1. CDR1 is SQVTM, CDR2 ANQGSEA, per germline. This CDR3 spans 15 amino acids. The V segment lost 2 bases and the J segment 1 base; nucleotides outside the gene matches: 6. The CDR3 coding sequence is TGCAGCGTTGAACCGTCGGACAGGGCGAACACTGAAGCTTTCTTT. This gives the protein CSVEPSDRANTEAFF.

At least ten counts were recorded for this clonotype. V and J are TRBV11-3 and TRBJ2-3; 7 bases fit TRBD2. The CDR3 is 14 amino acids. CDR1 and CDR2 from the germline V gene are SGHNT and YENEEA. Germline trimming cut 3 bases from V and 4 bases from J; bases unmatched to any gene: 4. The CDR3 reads CASSFGGSSDTQYF. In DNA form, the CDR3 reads TGTGCCAGCAGCTTCGGGGGGAGTTCAGATACGCAGTATTTT.

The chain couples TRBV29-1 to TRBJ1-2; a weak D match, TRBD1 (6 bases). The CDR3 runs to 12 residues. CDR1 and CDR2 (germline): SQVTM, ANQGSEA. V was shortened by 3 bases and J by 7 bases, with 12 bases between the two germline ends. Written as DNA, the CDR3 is TGCAGCGTTGACCCGGGGGCGGTTGGCTACACCTTC. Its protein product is CSVDPGAVGYTF. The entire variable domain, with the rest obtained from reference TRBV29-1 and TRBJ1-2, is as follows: SAVISQKPSRDICQRGTSLTIQCQVDSQVTMMFWYRQQPGQSLTLIATANQGSEATYESGFVIDKFPISRPNLTFSTLTVSNMSPEDSSIYLCSVDPGAVGYTFGSGTRLTVV.

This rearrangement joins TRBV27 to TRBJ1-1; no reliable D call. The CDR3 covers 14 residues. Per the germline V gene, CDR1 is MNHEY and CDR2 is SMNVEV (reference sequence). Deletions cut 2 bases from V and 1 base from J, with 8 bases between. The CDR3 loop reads CASSLSLGNTEAFF. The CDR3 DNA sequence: TGTGCCAGCAGTTTAAGTTTGGGGAACACTGAAGCTTTCTTT.

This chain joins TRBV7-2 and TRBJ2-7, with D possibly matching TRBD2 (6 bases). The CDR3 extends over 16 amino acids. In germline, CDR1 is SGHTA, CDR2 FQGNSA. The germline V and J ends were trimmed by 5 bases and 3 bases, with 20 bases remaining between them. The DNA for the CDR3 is TGTGCCAGCAGCCCAAAGTGGGGGGACGGATACTACGAGCAGTACTTC. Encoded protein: CASSPKWGDGYYEQYF.

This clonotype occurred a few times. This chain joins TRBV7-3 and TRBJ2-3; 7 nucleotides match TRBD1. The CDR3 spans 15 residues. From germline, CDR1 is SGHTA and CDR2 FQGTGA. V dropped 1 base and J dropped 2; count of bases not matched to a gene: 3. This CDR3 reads CASSLRGQYTDTQYF. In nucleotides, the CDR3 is TGTGCCAGCAGCTTAAGGGGACAGTACACAGATACGCAGTATTTT.

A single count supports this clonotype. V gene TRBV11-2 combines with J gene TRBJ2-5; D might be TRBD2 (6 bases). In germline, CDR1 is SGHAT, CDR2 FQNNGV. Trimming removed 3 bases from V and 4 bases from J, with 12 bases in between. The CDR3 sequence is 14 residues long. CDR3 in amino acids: CASSFDGRGETQYF. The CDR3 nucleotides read TGTGCCAGCAGCTTCGACGGGAGAGGAGAGACCCAGTACTTC.

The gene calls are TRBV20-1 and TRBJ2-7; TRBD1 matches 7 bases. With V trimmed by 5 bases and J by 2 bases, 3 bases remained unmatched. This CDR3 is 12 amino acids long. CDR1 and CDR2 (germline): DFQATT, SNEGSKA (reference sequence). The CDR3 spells CSAEGATYEQYF. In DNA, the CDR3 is TGCAGTGCTGAGGGGGCCACCTACGAGCAGTACTTC.

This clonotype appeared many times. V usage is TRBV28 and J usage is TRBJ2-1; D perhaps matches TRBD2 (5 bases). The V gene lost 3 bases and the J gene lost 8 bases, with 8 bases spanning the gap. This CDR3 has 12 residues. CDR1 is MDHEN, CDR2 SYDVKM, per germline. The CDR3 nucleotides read TGTGCCAGCAGTTTTTTACTAGATGAGCAGTTCTTC. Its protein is CASSFLLDEQFF.